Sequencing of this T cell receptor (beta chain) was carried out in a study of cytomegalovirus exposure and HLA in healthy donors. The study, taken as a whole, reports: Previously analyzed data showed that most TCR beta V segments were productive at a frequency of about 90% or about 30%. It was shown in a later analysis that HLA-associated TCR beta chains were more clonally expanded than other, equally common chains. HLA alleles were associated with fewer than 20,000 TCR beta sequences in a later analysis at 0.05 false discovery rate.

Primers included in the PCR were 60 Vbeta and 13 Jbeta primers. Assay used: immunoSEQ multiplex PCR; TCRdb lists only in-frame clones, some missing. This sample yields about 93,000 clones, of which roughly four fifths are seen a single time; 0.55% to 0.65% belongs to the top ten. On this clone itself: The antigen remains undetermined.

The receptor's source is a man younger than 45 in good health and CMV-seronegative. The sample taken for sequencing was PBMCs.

CDR3 amino acids: CASSRQGTALLQYV. CDR3 nucleotides: TGTGCCAGCAGTCGACAAGGCACTGCCTTACTGCAGTACGTC. This chain uses TRBV28 with TRBJ2-7; D gene ambiguous. The V gene's germline CDR1 is MDHEN and CDR2 SYDVKM. There are 14 residues in the CDR3. Deletions cut 5 bases from V and 9 bases from J, with 20 bases between.